Below are 5 T cell receptor beta chains sequenced from a single sample in a study of blood T cell repertoires in COVID-19. The protocol was immunoSEQ multiplex PCR, while the TCRdb copy is restricted to in-frame clones and leaves out a portion. The sample yields roughly 340,000 clones, more than 80% seen once. Sequencing used peripheral blood. The receptors shown here come from a woman in her twenties or thirties with COVID-19, enrolled during active disease.

This chain uses TRBV10-3 with TRBJ1-5; 7 nucleotides align to TRBD1. The CDR3 consists of 15 residues. Germline CDR1 is ENHRY and CDR2 is SYGVKD. Trimming cost V 6 bases and J 0 bases; bases outside gene matches: 5. The CDR3 nucleotides are TGTGCCATCAGCGCCGGGACAGATAGCAATCAGCCCCAGCATTTT. Its protein product is CAISAGTDSNQPQHF.

The chain uses TRBV7-2 and TRBJ1-1, with D perhaps matching TRBD1 (5 bases). The CDR3 contains 13 residues. Germline CDR1 reads SGHTA; CDR2 reads FQGNSA. V gave up 5 bases and J gave up 10 bases, with 17 bases separating them. CDR3 DNA: TGTGCCAGCAGCCCCTCGACAGCTGGAGTAGCTTTCTTT. This codes for CASSPSTAGVAFF.

V is TRBV6-2 or TRBV6-3 and J is TRBJ1-1, with TRBD1 matching 7 bases. The CDR3 runs to 18 residues. The V gene end was trimmed by 5 bases and the J gene end by 0 bases; junction bases not matched to a gene: 15. Germline V gene sequence: CDR1 MNHEY, CDR2 SVGEGT. CDR3 in amino acids: CASSRQTGYRSMNTEAFF. Written as DNA, the CDR3 is TGTGCCAGCAGTCGTCAGACAGGGTATCGATCCATGAACACTGAAGCTTTCTTT.

The gene calls are TRBV12-3 or TRBV12-4 and TRBJ1-1, with D possibly matching TRBD1 (5 bases). This CDR3 is 13 amino acids long. V was cut by 7 bases and J by 1 base, with 10 bases left in between. The CDR3 DNA is TGTGCCAGCACTGGGGGGGGGAACACTGAAGCTTTCTTT. Protein product: CASTGGGNTEAFF.

CDR3 sequence reads: CASSSWTGRETQYF. For the CDR3, the DNA is TGTGCCAGCAGCTCATGGACAGGGCGAGAGACCCAGTACTTC. The chain recombines TRBV11-3 with TRBJ2-5; 8 positions agree with TRBD1. Germline assignment: CDR1 SGHNT and CDR2 YENEEA. The CDR3 is made up of 14 amino acids. With V trimmed by 4 bases and J by 4 bases, 5 bases remained unmatched.